Included here is one T cell receptor (beta chain) sequence, with context. These data are taken from a study of T-cell reconstitution after alpha-beta-depleted transplantation in children. The TCRbeta library incorporated unique molecular identifiers. TCRdb used MiXCR to reprocess the PCR reads, holding one entry per CDR3 protein. The sample records about half a million distinct CDR3 sequences, approximately 12% being singletons. J gave up 5 bases and V 5 bases, and 15 bases lay outside the gene matches. This CDR3 comprises 17 residues. Germline V gene data show CDR1 as MNHEY and CDR2 as SVGEGT. V and J are TRBV6-2 or TRBV6-3 and TRBJ2-1; 7 bases are shared with TRBD1. This material consisted of PBMCs from the stem cell graft donor, taken from the stem cell graft. The receptor's source is a human donor who donated a stem cell graft to a child with combined immunodeficiency. CDR3 DNA: TGTGCCAGCAGTCGCCCCCCGGACAGGAGGTTGCACAATGAGCAGTTCTTC. This encodes CASSRPPDRRLHNEQFF.